This TCR beta chain was captured in a study of CD8+CD57+ T cells in acquired aplastic anemia. About the study: Sorted CD4+ and CD8+ cells yielded 3 to 3.5 ug of DNA on average. Healthy donor sequencing depth: some 10 million CD4+, some 11 million CD8+ reads.

Genomic DNA, the template, was used for profiling of the TCR beta VDJ and CDR3. TCRdb re-called the reads through MiXCR, storing one row per CDR3 protein. The sample shows about 400,000 distinct CDR3 sequences, roughly 64% of them seen only once. The length of the CDR3 is 17 residues. The germline gives CDR1 KGHDR, CDR2 SFDVKD. With V trimmed by 2 bases and J by 4 bases, 6 bases remained unmatched. Concerning this clonotype: Antigen: not known.

General study results and limits: Controls and patients did not differ significantly in CD8+ Simpson's diversity.

This clonotype originated in a human donor in good health, serving as a control. The chain uses TRBV24-1 and TRBJ2-2, with TRBD1 identical over 10 bases. The sample comprised sorted CD4+, CD8+, or CD8+CD57+ T cells (not recorded which) from PBMCs. The CDR3 spells CATSDWGQGKGTGELFF. The CDR3 DNA is TGTGCCACCAGTGATTGGGGACAGGGGAAGGGCACCGGGGAGCTGTTTTTT.